This note documents a single T cell receptor beta chain sequence. Its specificity is unknown. The sample originates from a study of PD-L1 blockade in urothelial cancer. Whole-study context: About 85% of the roughly 29 patients were men whose urothelial cancer was bladder-origin. Blood analysis took place 3 weeks (second dose) and 6 weeks after treatment start. In terms of prior chemotherapy, patients had received 0 to 3 regimens.

CDR1 is MDHEN and CDR2 is SYDVKM in the germline V gene. The CDR3 loop spans 16 amino acids. V lost 5 bases and J lost 2; bases outside the gene matches: 8. The study's findings and limits: A pretreatment blood TCR clonality that fell below the median predicted better progression-free and overall survival.

TCRdb's copy holds only in-frame clones and misses some; the assay was immunoSEQ multiplex PCR. The repertoire holds tens of thousands of clones, with about four fifths as singletons. This sequence originates from a man between 65 and 85 years old with urothelial cancer. V usage is TRBV28 and J usage is TRBJ2-1, with TRBD2 identical over 8 bases. The specimen was PBMCs, collected around atezolizumab (anti-PD-L1) treatment. The CDR3 here is CASSNQREFTYNEQFF. CDR3 in DNA: TGTGCCAGCAGTAACCAGCGGGAGTTCACCTACAATGAGCAGTTCTTC.